This TCR beta chain was obtained from a study of blood T cell repertoires in COVID-19. As for the study in general: Samples taken during acute and convalescent COVID-19 were collected in the United States, Italy and Spain.

The V and J ends lost 7 bases and 9 bases, in that order; junction bases with no gene match: 12. Germline CDR1 and CDR2: SNHLY and FYNNEI. The CDR3 extends over 15 amino acids. Profiling relied on immunoSEQ multiplex PCR, and the TCRdb table lists in-frame clones only, not all of them. The repertoire includes under 300,000 clones, roughly 88% of them detected once, and around 3% sits in the top ten. The TCR originated in a woman aged 25 to 39 with active or convalescent COVID-19. Sequenced input: peripheral blood. The chain uses TRBV2 and TRBJ1-6, with 7 positions matching TRBD1. The DNA of the CDR3 is TGTGCCAGCATACCACAGGGGCAGTTAAGTTCACCCCTCCACTTT. Its protein product is CASIPQGQLSSPLHF. The whole variable domain, remainder taken from reference TRBV2 and TRBJ1-6, is EPEVTQTPSHQVTQMGQEVILRCVPISNHLYFYWYRQILGQKVEFLVSFYNNEISEKSEIFDDQFSVERPDGSNFTLKIRSTKLEDSAMYFCASIPQGQLSSPLHFGNGTRLTVT.